The 20 T cell receptor beta chains in this list originate from one sample, sequenced in a study of cytomegalovirus exposure and HLA in healthy donors. PCR employed 60 Vbeta and 13 Jbeta primers. Sequenced by immunoSEQ multiplex PCR; TCRdb stores in-frame clones only, minus some. The repertoire includes about 200,000 clones, 81% of them detected once, and approximately 2% sits in the top ten. The sequenced material came from PBMCs. Source of these receptors: a young man in good health and CMV-seronegative.

This clone was recorded a few times. The chain carries TRBV4-1 and TRBJ1-1; D remains ambiguous. This CDR3 is 17 amino acids long. Trimming pared 0 bases from V and 4 bases from J, leaving 18 bases between. Germline V gives CDR1 MGHRA, CDR2 YSYEKL. CDR3 protein: CASSQDRIGGRLTEAFF. The DNA for the CDR3 is TGCGCCAGCAGCCAAGATAGGATCGGCGGCCGCCTCACTGAAGCTTTCTTT.

J is TRBJ2-7 and V is TRBV7-2; D unresolved. V shed 1 base and J shed 0 bases, with 16 bases lying between them. CDR1 and CDR2 from the germline V gene are SGHTA and FQGNSA. This CDR3 comprises 17 residues. Written as DNA, the CDR3 is TGTGCCAGCAGCTTAGTCCCCCTCCAGGTGCACTCCTACGAGCAGTACTTC. Its translation: CASSLVPLQVHSYEQYF.

The chain is built from TRBV7-2 and TRBJ1-3, with D possibly TRBD1 on 5 matching bases. The ends were cut back, 6 bases at V and 4 bases at J, with 13 bases in the middle. CDR1 is SGHTA and CDR2 is FQGNSA in the germline V gene. This CDR3 spans 14 amino acids. The CDR3 loop reads CASSFGGGGNTIYF. Here the CDR3 DNA reads TGTGCCAGCAGTTTCGGGGGAGGAGGAAACACCATATATTTT.

V usage is TRBV19 and J usage is TRBJ2-1; D possibly corresponds to TRBD2 (6 bases). V was shortened by 8 bases and J by 0 bases, with 23 bases between the two germline ends. This CDR3 has 18 residues. Germline CDR1 is LNHDA and CDR2 is SQIVND (reference sequence). CDR3 DNA: TGTGCCAGTTTAACTGCCTCGACGGACGGGGGCTCCTACAATGAGCAGTTCTTC. This gives the protein CASLTASTDGGSYNEQFF.

This clone was found once. The rearrangement joins TRBV2 to TRBJ1-1; the D gene is possibly TRBD1 (5 bases). Trimming cost V 1 base and J 1 base, with 13 bases left between them. Germline V gives CDR1 SNHLY, CDR2 FYNNEI. CDR3 length: 16 residues. The DNA of the CDR3 is TGTGCCAGCAGTGAAGGACCTTTAGACAGGAACACTGAAGCTTTCTTT. It is translated as CASSEGPLDRNTEAFF.

V usage is TRBV7-6 and J usage is TRBJ1-6, with D uncertain. Germline lookup yields CDR1 SGHVS and CDR2 FNYEAQ. Trimming shortened V by 6 bases and J by 10 bases, and 13 bases separated the two germline ends. The CDR3 is 13 residues long. The CDR3 DNA is TGTGCCAGCAGTTCAGCACCGGGATCACCCCTCCACTTT. It translates to CASSSAPGSPLHF.

This sequence joins TRBV5-4 and TRBJ2-2; 14 bases align to TRBD2. Germline V lookup: CDR1 SGHNT, CDR2 YYREEE (reference sequence). J gave up 5 bases and V 3 bases, and 3 bases lay outside the gene matches. The CDR3 extends over 16 amino acids. The DNA of the CDR3 is TGTGCCAGCAGCTATGGACTAGCGGGAGGTACCGGGGAGCTGTTTTTT. Translated: CASSYGLAGGTGELFF.

This clone has a handful of counts. The chain is built from TRBV10-3 and TRBJ2-3, with TRBD2 identical over 10 bases. This CDR3 region has 14 residues. J lost 3 bases, V lost 11 bases, and 8 bases had no gene match. The germline V gene encodes CDR1 ENHRY and CDR2 SYGVKD. CDR3 residues: CASSGGRSTDTQYF. CDR3 DNA: TGTGCCTCTAGCGGGGGCCGGTCGACAGATACGCAGTATTTT.

The rearrangement joins TRBV2 to TRBJ2-7; D perhaps matches TRBD2 (8 bases). Germline V gene lookup returns CDR1 SNHLY and CDR2 FYNNEI. The CDR3 is made up of 14 amino acids. The V gene lost 6 bases and the J gene lost 1 base, with 13 bases spanning the gap. The CDR3 DNA reads TGTGCCAGCAGCCGGGAGGGGGCGTCCTACGAGCAGTACTTC. Amino acid sequence: CASSREGASYEQYF. The full variable domain, rest sourced from reference TRBV2 and TRBJ2-7, is EPEVTQTPSHQVTQMGQEVILRCVPISNHLYFYWYRQILGQKVEFLVSFYNNEISEKSEIFDDQFSVERPDGSNFTLKIRSTKLEDSAMYFCASSREGASYEQYFGPGTRLTVT.

V usage is TRBV18 and J usage is TRBJ2-5; D gene ambiguous. Trimming removed 6 bases from V and 0 bases from J, with 14 bases in between. CDR1 is KGHSH, CDR2 LQKENI, per germline. This CDR3 region has 15 residues. CDR3 sequence (DNA): TGTGCCAGCTCGACAATACGTATGTACCAAGAGACCCAGTACTTC. This encodes CASSTIRMYQETQYF.

The genes are TRBV28 and TRBJ2-1; the D gene is possibly TRBD2 (5 bases). The CDR3 loop spans 13 amino acids. Germline CDR1 reads MDHEN; CDR2 reads SYDVKM. Deletions cut 2 bases from V and 12 bases from J, with 14 bases between. The CDR3 region has the DNA TGTGCCAGCAGTTTAGGAAGGGTCGAGGGGCAGTTCTTC. This encodes CASSLGRVEGQFF.

V and J are TRBV10-3 and TRBJ2-7, with 8 bases fitting TRBD2. The germline CDR1 and CDR2 sequences are ENHRY and SYGVKD. The J segment lost 1 base and the V segment lost 7 bases, leaving 15 bases of the junction unmatched. This CDR3 comprises 17 residues. CDR3: CAIKNGLAGTTSYEQYF. CDR3 coding DNA: TGTGCCATCAAGAACGGTCTAGCGGGTACAACGTCCTACGAGCAGTACTTC.

This chain joins TRBV5-5 and TRBJ2-4; the match to TRBD2 covers 13 bases. The CDR3 is made up of 18 amino acids. Looked up from germline, CDR1 is SGHKS and CDR2 is YYEKEE (reference sequence). With V trimmed by 4 bases and J by 1 base, 8 bases remained unmatched. CDR3 sequence: CASSLGLAGAQAKNIQYF. CDR3 nucleotides: TGTGCCAGCAGCCTCGGACTAGCGGGAGCCCAGGCCAAAAACATTCAGTACTTC.

The chain joins TRBV5-1 to TRBJ2-3; 11 nucleotides agree with TRBD2. This CDR3 has 16 residues. The V segment lost 4 bases and the J segment 2 bases; nucleotides outside the gene matches: 6. CDR1 and CDR2 (germline): SGHRS, YFSETQ. Here the CDR3 DNA reads TGCGCCAGCAGCCCGGGACTAGCGGCTCCCACAGATACGCAGTATTTT. This encodes CASSPGLAAPTDTQYF.

V is TRBV4-3 and J is TRBJ2-6; D might be TRBD2 (6 bases). V was clipped by 0 bases and J by 0 bases, with 12 bases between them. This CDR3 is built from 18 residues. The germline V gene encodes CDR1 LGHNA and CDR2 YSLEER. CDR3: CASSQDMRDLSGANVLTF. The CDR3 region has the DNA TGCGCCAGCAGCCAAGATATGCGGGACCTCTCTGGGGCCAACGTCCTGACTTTC.

In this sample, this clone turned up once. The V and J genes are TRBV7-9 and TRBJ2-1, with 15 bases that match TRBD2. The ends lost 4 bases at V and 6 bases at J; junction bases unmatched: 10. CDR1 is SEHNR and CDR2 is FQNEAQ in the germline V gene (reference sequence). This CDR3 region has 18 residues. The CDR3 loop is CASSSGLAGGPRSNEQFF. As DNA, the CDR3 is TGTGCCAGCAGCTCCGGACTAGCGGGGGGGCCGAGGAGCAATGAGCAGTTCTTC.

The V gene is TRBV13, the J gene TRBJ1-2, with TRBD1 matching 7 bases. With 4 bases clipped from V and 8 bases from J, the junction kept 4 bases outside the gene matches. The CDR3 extends over 12 amino acids. Looked up from germline, CDR1 is PRHDT and CDR2 is FYEKMQ (reference sequence). The CDR3 loop reads CASSWTGGGYTF. For the CDR3, the DNA is TGTGCCAGCAGCTGGACAGGAGGAGGCTACACCTTC.

The V and J genes are TRBV28 and TRBJ1-3; D gene ambiguous. This CDR3 spans 14 amino acids. Looked up from germline, CDR1 is MDHEN and CDR2 is SYDVKM. V dropped 8 bases and J dropped 0 bases, with 11 bases sitting between them. CDR3 DNA: TGTGCCAGCCTGGACGGGGACTCTGGAAACACCATATATTTT. Amino acid sequence: CASLDGDSGNTIYF. The whole variable domain, remainder taken from reference TRBV28 and TRBJ1-3, is DVKVTQSSRYLVKRTGEKVFLECVQDMDHENMFWYRQDPGLGLRLIYFSYDVKMKEKGDIPEGYSVSREKKERFSLILESASTNQTSMYLCASLDGDSGNTIYFGEGSWLTVV.

This clone has just one count. The chain uses TRBV27 and TRBJ2-7; TRBD1 agrees at 10 bases. The V gene end was trimmed by 6 bases and the J gene end by 3 bases; junction bases not matched to a gene: 8. This CDR3 spans 15 amino acids. The germline CDR1 and CDR2 sequences are MNHEY and SMNVEV (reference sequence). CDR3 region: CASSPGTGVGYEQYF. DNA for the CDR3: TGTGCCAGCAGCCCGGGGACAGGGGTTGGCTACGAGCAGTACTTC.

The CDR3 region has the DNA TGTGCCAGCAGTTTATTTGACCGGGACAGGGACTGGTATGGGCAAGAGACCCAGTACTTC. Translating gives CASSLFDRDRDWYGQETQYF. V is TRBV28 and J is TRBJ2-5, with 9 nucleotides matching TRBD1. The CDR3 has 20 amino acids. Germline values: CDR1 MDHEN, CDR2 SYDVKM. The ends lost 1 base at V and 2 bases at J; junction bases unmatched: 17. Together with reference TRBV28 and TRBJ2-5, the CDR3 gives the full variable domain: DVKVTQSSRYLVKRTGEKVFLECVQDMDHENMFWYRQDPGLGLRLIYFSYDVKMKEKGDIPEGYSVSREKKERFSLILESASTNQTSMYLCASSLFDRDRDWYGQETQYFGPGTRLLVL.